This TCR beta chain comes out of a study of cytomegalovirus exposure and HLA in healthy donors. Study-wide background: Among some 400 genotyped donors, around 77% fell in the Caucasian-associated ancestry cluster.

Overall study results and limits: Upon later analysis, TCR association rates were observed to vary by HLA locus, being highest for DRB1 and lowest for HLA-C.

In regard to this clone: What it binds is unknown.

Donors had nominal health at sampling but likely had unrecorded immune exposures. The length of the CDR3 is 15 residues. V was pared by 5 bases and J by 3 bases, with 13 bases between. CDR1 is LNHDA, CDR2 SQIVND, per germline (reference sequence). A multiplex PCR was run with 60 Vbeta primers and 13 Jbeta primers. Generated by immunoSEQ multiplex PCR, the TCRdb table keeps only in-frame clones and is missing some. The sample contains about 190,000 clones, over 70% of which appear only once. The sequencing input was PBMCs. This TCR came from a woman aged 25 to 45 in good health and CMV-seropositive. The V call is TRBV19, the J call TRBJ1-4, with D perhaps TRBD1 (6 bases). CDR3 sequence (DNA): TGTGCCAGTAGTGGGACACTCAACCCTAATGAAAAACTGTTTTTT. It is translated as CASSGTLNPNEKLFF.